Presented here are 5 T cell receptor beta chains from one specimen sequenced in a study of blood T cells in healthy people across ages. A sample-barcoded 5' primer and a J-beta primer mix were used in a second PCR of roughly 7 to 11 cycles. TCRdb reanalysed the 5' RACE reads using MiXCR and keeps one entry per CDR3 protein. The data contain about 1.8 million distinct CDR3 sequences, just under 50% of them seen just once; the ten biggest clones take up roughly 2.1%. The sample comprised blood. All receptors come from a woman aged 40 to 50 in good health.

This chain uses TRBV27 with TRBJ2-7; maybe TRBD1 (6 bases). Germline V gene data show CDR1 as MNHEY and CDR2 as SMNVEV (reference sequence). The CDR3 runs to 15 residues. V was clipped by 5 bases and J by 6 bases, with 20 bases between them. As DNA, the CDR3 is TGTGCCAGCAGTAAACAGGGAGAAACCCGTTTCGAGCAGTACTTC. This translates into CASSKQGETRFEQYF.

This chain joins TRBV27 and TRBJ2-3, with D unclear. The CDR3 runs 14 residues. The V gene lost 3 bases and the J gene lost 4 bases, with 11 bases spanning the gap. Per the germline V gene, CDR1 is MNHEY and CDR2 is SMNVEV (reference sequence). The CDR3 spells CASSFVGFADTQYF. The CDR3 coding sequence is TGTGCCAGCAGTTTCGTAGGATTCGCAGATACGCAGTATTTT.

This clonotype was detected many times. The chain employs TRBV2 and TRBJ2-1; D may be TRBD2 (6 bases). The CDR3 spans 12 residues. Germline CDR1 and CDR2: SNHLY and FYNNEI. With 8 bases removed from V and 1 base from J, the gap between germline ends came to 6 bases. CDR3 region: CASRGSYNEQFF. CDR3 DNA: TGTGCCAGCCGGGGGTCCTACAATGAGCAGTTCTTC.

This clonotype was detected only a few times. A much larger clonotype is one base distant, so this may be a read error. The chain links TRBV28 to TRBJ2-7; D is perhaps TRBD1 or TRBD2 (5 bases each). This CDR3 has 11 residues. V lost 7 bases and J lost 2, with 6 bases in between. The germline gives CDR1 MDHEN, CDR2 SYDVKM. The CDR3 protein is CASTGPYEQYF. The CDR3 DNA is TGTGCCAGCACGGGGCCCTACGAGCAGTACTTC.

This clonotype has a single count. The chain carries TRBV10-2 and TRBJ2-7, with D possibly being TRBD1 or TRBD2 (6 bases each). This CDR3 has 16 amino acids. The germline V gene has CDR1 WSHSY and CDR2 SAAADI. V lost 4 bases and J 0 bases, leaving 16 bases between the germline ends. CDR3 sequence reads: CASSGSTGGGSYEQYF. The CDR3 region has the DNA TGCGCCAGCAGTGGGTCCACCGGAGGGGGCTCCTACGAGCAGTACTTC.